This record covers a single T cell receptor (beta chain). This entry belongs to a study of blood T cell repertoires in COVID-19. The germline CDR1 and CDR2 sequences are WNHNN and SYGVQD (reference sequence). This CDR3 region has 12 residues. Trimming removed 6 bases from V and 8 bases from J; junction bases left unmatched: 1. In the original processing: Nucleated cell counts were estimated from reference gene primer amplification. TCRdb keeps only in-frame clones here, not all; method: immunoSEQ multiplex PCR. The V and J calls and clone size come from that table; D and trimming were worked out from the DNA. The sample consists of roughly 260,000 clones, 82% of them appearing once.

What was sequenced was peripheral blood. The chain couples TRBV10-1 to TRBJ1-6; 7 bases are a match to TRBD1. This receptor was taken from a woman older than 75 with active or convalescent COVID-19. CDR3 DNA: TGCGCCAGCAGCGGACAGGATTCACCCCTCCACTTT. This translates into CASSGQDSPLHF.